This T cell receptor (beta chain) was observed in a study of post-analysis software for immune sequencing data. Every TCR beta cDNA library bore unique molecular identifiers. TCRdb re-called the PCR reads with MiXCR, one entry per CDR3 protein. This table holds roughly 670,000 distinct CDR3 sequences, approximately 59% found once. With V trimmed by 3 bases and J by 4 bases, 11 bases remained unmatched. Germline loops: CDR1 LNHNV, CDR2 YYDKDF (reference sequence). This CDR3 has 17 residues. Of note for this clonotype: Its antigen is still unknown.

Points from the study as a whole: Compared with controls, patients had more of 4 or 5 TRBV segments, including TRBV5-6, TRBV5-1 and TRBV20-1.

The sequence was obtained from a girl aged 2-10 years with multiple sclerosis. The chain combines TRBV15 with TRBJ2-1; TRBD2 matches 8 bases. Sequenced material: blood. Here the CDR3 DNA reads TGTGCCACCAGCAGCCACCCTCCGGGACTAGTATACAATGAGCAGTTCTTC. Translated, it gives CATSSHPPGLVYNEQFF.